The T cell receptor (beta chain) under discussion was sequenced for a study of shared clonotypes between healthy human individuals. Produced via immunoSEQ multiplex PCR; TCRdb's table is partial and in-frame only. The sample yields about 1.5 million clones, about 98% seen once. Donors, without exception, were Caucasian adults residing in Nashville, Tennessee. Trimming at V came to 5 bases and at J to 4 bases, leaving 13 bases not matched to a gene. The germline CDR1 and CDR2 sequences are MNHEY and SMNVEV (reference sequence). This CDR3 has 17 residues. This rearrangement joins TRBV27 to TRBJ1-5; TRBD1 matches 8 bases. Sequencing was done on a sample of naive CD4+ T cells sorted from blood. Subset given: CD45RA+ positively selected. The sequence was collected from a man under 40 in good health. CDR3: CASSPWTGLGLNQPQHF. CDR3 DNA sequence: TGTGCCAGCAGTCCCTGGACAGGGTTGGGGCTAAATCAGCCCCAGCATTTT.